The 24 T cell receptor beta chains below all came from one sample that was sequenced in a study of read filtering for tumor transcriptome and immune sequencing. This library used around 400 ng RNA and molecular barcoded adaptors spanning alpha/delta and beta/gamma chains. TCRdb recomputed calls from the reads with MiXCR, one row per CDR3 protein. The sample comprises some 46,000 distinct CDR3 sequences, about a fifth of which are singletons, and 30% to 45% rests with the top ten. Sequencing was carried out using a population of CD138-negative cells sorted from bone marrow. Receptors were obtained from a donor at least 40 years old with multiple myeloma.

This CDR3 is CASEGNSNQPQHF. The CDR3 DNA reads as TGTGCCAGCGAGGGGAATAGCAATCAGCCCCAGCATTTT. The chain combines TRBV6-6 with TRBJ1-5; D is possibly TRBD1 (5 bases). V was clipped by 8 bases and J by 0 bases, with 8 bases between them. The CDR3 is 13 residues long. Germline lookup yields CDR1 MNHNY and CDR2 SVGAGI (reference sequence).

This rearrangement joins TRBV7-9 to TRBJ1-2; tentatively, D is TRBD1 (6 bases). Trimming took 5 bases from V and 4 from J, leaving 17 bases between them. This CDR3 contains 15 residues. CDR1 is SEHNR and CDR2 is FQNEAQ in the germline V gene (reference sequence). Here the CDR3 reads CASSRGGAGTYGYTF. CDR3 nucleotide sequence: TGTGCCAGCAGCCGTGGGGGCGCTGGGACCTATGGCTACACCTTC.

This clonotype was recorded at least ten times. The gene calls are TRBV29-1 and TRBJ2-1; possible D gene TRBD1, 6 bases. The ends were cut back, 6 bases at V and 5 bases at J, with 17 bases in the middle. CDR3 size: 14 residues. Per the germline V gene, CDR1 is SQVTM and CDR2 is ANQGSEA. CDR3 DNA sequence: TGCAGCGTCGCCGACAGGTTATCGAACAATGAGCAGTTCTTC. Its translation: CSVADRLSNNEQFF.

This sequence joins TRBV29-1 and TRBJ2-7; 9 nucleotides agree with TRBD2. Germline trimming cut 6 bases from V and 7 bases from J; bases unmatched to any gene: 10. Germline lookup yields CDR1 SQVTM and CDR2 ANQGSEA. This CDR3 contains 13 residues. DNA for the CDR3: TGCAGCGTCTATAGCGGGAGAGGTGGGGAGCAGTACTTC. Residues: CSVYSGRGGEQYF.

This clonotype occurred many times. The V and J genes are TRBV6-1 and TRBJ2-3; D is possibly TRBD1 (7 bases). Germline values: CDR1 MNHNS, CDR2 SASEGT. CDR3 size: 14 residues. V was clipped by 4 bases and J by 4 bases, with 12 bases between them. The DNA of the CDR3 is TGTGCCAGCAGTGCGGGACAGCGGGCAGATACGCAGTATTTT. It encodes CASSAGQRADTQYF.

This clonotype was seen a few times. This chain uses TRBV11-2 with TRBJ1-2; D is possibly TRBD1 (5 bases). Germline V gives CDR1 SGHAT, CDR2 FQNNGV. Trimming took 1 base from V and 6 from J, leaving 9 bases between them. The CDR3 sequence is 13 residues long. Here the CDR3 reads CASSLGRDDGYTF. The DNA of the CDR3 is TGTGCCAGCAGCTTAGGAAGGGACGATGGCTACACCTTC.

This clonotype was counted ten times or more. The CDR3 nucleotides read TGCAGTGCTACCGGGACAGGGTTCTACGAGCAGTACTTC. Its translation: CSATGTGFYEQYF. This chain links TRBV20-1 with TRBJ2-7, with TRBD1 matching 9 bases. CDR1 and CDR2 (germline): DFQATT, SNEGSKA (reference sequence). V was pared by 4 bases and J by 3 bases, with 4 bases of the junction left unmatched. The CDR3 length is 13 residues.

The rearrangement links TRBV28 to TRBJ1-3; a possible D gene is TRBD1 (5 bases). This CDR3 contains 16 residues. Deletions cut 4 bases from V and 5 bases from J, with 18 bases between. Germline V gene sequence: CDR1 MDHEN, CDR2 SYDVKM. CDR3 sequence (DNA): TGTGCCAGCAGTTCTCTGGGGGGGGTTAGGAGAAACACCATATATTTT. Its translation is CASSSLGGVRRNTIYF.

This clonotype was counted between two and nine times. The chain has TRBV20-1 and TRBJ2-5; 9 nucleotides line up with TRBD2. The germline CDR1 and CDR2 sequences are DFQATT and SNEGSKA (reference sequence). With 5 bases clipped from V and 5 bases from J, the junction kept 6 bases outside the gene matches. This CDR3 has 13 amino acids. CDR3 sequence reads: CSAAQAGGETQYF. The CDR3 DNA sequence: TGCAGTGCTGCACAGGCGGGGGGGGAGACCCAGTACTTC.

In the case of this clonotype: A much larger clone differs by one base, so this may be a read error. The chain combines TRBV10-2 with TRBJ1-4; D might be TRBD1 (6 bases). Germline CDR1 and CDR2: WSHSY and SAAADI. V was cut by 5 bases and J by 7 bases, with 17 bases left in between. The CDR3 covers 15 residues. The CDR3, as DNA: TGCGCCAGCAGTTCCGAGGGGGGGCGAGGTGAAAAACTGTTTTTT. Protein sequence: CASSSEGGRGEKLFF.

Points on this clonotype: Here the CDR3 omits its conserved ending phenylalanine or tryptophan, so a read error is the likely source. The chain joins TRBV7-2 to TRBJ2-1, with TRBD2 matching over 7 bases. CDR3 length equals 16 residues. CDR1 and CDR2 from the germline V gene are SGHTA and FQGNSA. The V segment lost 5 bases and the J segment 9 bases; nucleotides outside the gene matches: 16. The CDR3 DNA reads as TGTGCCAGCAGCGGTCGGGGTGGCGGGAGAAGAAGTGAGCAGTTCCTC. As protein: CASSGRGGGRRSEQFL.

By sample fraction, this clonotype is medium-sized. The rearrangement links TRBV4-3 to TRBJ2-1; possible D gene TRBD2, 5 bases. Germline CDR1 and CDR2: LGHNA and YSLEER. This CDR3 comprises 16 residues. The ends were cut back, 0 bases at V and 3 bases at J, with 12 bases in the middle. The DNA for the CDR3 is TGCGCCAGCAGCCAAGAGTGGCGGGCCCTCTACAATGAGCAGTTCTTC. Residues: CASSQEWRALYNEQFF.

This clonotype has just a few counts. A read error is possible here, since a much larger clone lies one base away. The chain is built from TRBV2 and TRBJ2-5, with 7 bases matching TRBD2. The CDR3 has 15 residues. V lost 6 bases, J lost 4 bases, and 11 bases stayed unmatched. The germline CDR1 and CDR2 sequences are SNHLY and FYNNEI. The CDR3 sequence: CASRTGLGGPETQYF. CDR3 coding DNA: TGTGCCAGCAGAACTGGACTAGGCGGGCCAGAGACCCAGTACTTC.

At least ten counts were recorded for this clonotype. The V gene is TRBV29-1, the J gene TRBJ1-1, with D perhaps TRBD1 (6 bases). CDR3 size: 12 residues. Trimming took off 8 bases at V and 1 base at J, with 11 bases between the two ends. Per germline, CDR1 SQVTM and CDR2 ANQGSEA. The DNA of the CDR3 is TGCAGCTCTTTACAGGGGAACACTGAAGCTTTCTTT. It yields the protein CSSLQGNTEAFF. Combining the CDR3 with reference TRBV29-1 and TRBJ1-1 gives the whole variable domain SAVISQKPSRDICQRGTSLTIQCQVDSQVTMMFWYRQQPGQSLTLIATANQGSEATYESGFVIDKFPISRPNLTFSTLTVSNMSPEDSSIYLCSSLQGNTEAFFGQGTRLTVV.

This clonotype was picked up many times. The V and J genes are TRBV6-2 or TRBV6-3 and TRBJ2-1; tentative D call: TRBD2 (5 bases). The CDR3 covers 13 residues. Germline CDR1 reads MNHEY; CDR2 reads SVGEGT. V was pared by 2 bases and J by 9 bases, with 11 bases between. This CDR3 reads CASSYRSAGEQFF. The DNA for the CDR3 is TGTGCCAGCAGTTACAGGTCCGCGGGTGAGCAGTTCTTC.

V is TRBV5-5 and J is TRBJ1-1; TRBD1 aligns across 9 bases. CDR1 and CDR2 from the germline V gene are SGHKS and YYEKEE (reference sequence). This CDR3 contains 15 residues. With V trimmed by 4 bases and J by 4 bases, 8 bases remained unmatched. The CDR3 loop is CASSTRTGALTEAFF. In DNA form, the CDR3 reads TGTGCCAGCAGCACCCGGACAGGGGCGCTCACTGAAGCTTTCTTT. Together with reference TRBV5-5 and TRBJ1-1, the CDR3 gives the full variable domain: DAGVTQSPTHLIKTRGQQVTLRCSPISGHKSVSWYQQVLGQGPQFIFQYYEKEERGRGNFPDRFSARQFPNYSSELNVNALLLGDSALYLCASSTRTGALTEAFFGQGTRLTVV.

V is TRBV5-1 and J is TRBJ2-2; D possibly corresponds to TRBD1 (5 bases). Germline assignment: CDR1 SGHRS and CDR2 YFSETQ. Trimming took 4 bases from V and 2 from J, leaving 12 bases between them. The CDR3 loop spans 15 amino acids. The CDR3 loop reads CASSIKTDNTGELFF. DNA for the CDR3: TGCGCCAGCAGCATCAAGACAGATAACACCGGGGAGCTGTTTTTT.

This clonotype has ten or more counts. The CDR3 here is CASSFGRQGAWTGELFF. The CDR3 DNA reads as TGTGCCAGCAGCTTCGGACGACAGGGGGCCTGGACCGGGGAGCTGTTTTTT. This chain links TRBV7-2 with TRBJ2-2, with 10 bases identical to TRBD1. V lost 3 bases to trimming and J lost 5 bases; unmatched junction nucleotides: 9. Germline assignment: CDR1 SGHTA and CDR2 FQGNSA. The CDR3 extends over 17 amino acids.

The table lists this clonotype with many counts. DNA of the CDR3: TGTGCCAGCAGCCGGCTACACAGGGGGGGGATGAACACTGAAGCTTTCTTT. Translating it yields CASSRLHRGGMNTEAFF. The chain combines TRBV14 with TRBJ1-1, with 8 bases that match TRBD1. The CDR3 spans 17 residues. Germline lookup yields CDR1 SGHDN and CDR2 FVKESK. Trimming cost V 4 bases and J 0 bases; bases outside gene matches: 10. The full variable domain, its missing parts supplied by reference TRBV14 and TRBJ1-1, is EAGVTQFPSHSVIEKGQTVTLRCDPISGHDNLYWYRRVMGKEIKFLLHFVKESKQDESGMPNNRFLAERTGGTYSTLKVQPAELEDSGVYFCASSRLHRGGMNTEAFFGQGTRLTVV.

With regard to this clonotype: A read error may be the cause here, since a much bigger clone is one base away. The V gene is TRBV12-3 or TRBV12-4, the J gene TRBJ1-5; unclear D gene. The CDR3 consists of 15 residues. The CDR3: CASTSNGSSNQPPHF. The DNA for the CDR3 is TGTGCCAGCACCTCCAACGGGTCAAGCAATCAGCCCCCGCATTTT.

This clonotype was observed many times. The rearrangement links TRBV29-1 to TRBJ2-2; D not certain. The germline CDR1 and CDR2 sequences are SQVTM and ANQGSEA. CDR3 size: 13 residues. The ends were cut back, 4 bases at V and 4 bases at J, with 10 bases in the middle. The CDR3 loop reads CSVVGSSTGELFF. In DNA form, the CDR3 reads TGCAGCGTTGTTGGCTCTTCCACCGGGGAGCTGTTTTTT.

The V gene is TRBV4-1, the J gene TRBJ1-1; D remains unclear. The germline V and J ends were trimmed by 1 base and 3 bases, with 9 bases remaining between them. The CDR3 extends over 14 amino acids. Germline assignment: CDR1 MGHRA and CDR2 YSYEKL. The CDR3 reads CASSQVYTHTEAFF. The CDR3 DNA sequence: TGCGCCAGCAGCCAAGTTTACACTCACACTGAAGCTTTCTTT.

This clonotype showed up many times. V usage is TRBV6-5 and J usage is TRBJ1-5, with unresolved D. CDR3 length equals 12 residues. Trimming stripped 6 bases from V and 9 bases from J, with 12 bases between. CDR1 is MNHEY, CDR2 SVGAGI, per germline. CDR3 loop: CASRAPPGPQHF. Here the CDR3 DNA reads TGTGCCAGCAGAGCTCCTCCCGGGCCCCAGCATTTT.

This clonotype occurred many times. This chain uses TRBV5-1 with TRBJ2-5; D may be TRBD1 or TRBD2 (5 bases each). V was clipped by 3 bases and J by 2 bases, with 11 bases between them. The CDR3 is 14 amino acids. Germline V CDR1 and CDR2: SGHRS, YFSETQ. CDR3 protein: CASSWGTTQETQYF. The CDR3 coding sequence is TGCGCCAGCAGCTGGGGGACGACACAAGAGACCCAGTACTTC.